What follows is one TCR beta chain and its context. The sample originates from a study of blood T cell repertoires in COVID-19. Overall study: Donors in the United States, Italy and Spain gave samples during acute or convalescent COVID-19.

The germline CDR1 and CDR2 sequences are MNHNS and SASEGT. V was cut by 3 bases and J by 9 bases, with 12 bases left in between. This CDR3 contains 14 residues. TCRdb's copy holds only in-frame clones and misses some; the assay was immunoSEQ multiplex PCR. The table shows 250,000 to 350,000 clones, with roughly 90% occurring only once. This chain connects TRBV6-1 to TRBJ1-6; possible D gene TRBD1, 6 bases. The origin of this receptor is a woman aged 55 to 70 with acute or convalescent COVID-19. The sequenced material came from peripheral blood. CDR3 residues: CASSEYRDGSPLHF. DNA of the CDR3: TGTGCCAGCAGTGAGTACAGGGATGGTTCACCCCTCCACTTT.